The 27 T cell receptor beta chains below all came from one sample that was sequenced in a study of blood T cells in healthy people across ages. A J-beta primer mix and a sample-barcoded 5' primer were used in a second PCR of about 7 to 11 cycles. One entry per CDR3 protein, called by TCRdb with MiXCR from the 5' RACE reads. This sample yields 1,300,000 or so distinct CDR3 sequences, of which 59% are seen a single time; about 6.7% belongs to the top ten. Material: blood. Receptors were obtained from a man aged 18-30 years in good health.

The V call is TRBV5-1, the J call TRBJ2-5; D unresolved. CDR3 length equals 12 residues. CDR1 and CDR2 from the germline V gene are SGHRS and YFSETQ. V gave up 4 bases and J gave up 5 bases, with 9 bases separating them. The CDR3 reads CASSLLMETQYF. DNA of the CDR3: TGCGCCAGCAGCCTGTTAATGGAGACCCAGTACTTC.

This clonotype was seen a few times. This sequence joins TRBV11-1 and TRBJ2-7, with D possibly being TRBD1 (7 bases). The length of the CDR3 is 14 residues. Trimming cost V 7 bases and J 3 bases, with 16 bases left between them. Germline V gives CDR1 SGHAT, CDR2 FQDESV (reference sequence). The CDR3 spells CASTSTGTVYEQYF. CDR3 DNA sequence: TGTGCCAGCACCTCGACAGGGACTGTCTACGAGCAGTACTTC.

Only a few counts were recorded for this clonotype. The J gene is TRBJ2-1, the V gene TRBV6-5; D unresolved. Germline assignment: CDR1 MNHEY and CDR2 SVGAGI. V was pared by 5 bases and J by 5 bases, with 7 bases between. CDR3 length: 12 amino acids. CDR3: CASSTRDNEQFF. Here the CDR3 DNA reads TGTGCCAGCAGTACCAGAGACAATGAGCAGTTCTTC.

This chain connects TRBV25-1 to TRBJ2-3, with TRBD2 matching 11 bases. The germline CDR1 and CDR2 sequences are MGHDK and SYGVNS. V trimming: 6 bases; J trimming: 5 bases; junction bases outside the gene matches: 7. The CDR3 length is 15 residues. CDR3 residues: CASSPASGRIDTQYF. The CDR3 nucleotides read TGTGCCAGCAGCCCCGCTAGCGGGAGGATAGATACGCAGTATTTT.

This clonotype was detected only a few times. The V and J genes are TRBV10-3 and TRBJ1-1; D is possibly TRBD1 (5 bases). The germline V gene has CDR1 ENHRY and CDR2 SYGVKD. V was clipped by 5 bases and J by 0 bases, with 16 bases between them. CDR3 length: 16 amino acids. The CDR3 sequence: CAISLQALNVNTEAFF. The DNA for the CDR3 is TGTGCCATCAGTTTACAGGCTCTAAACGTGAACACTGAAGCTTTCTTT.

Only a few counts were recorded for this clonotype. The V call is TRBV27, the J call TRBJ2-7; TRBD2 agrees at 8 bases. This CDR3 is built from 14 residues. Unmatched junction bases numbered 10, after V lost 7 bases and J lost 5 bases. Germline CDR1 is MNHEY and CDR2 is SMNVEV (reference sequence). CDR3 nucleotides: TGTGCCAGCACGGCGGGAGGCCTTATGAACGAGCAGTACTTC. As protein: CASTAGGLMNEQYF.

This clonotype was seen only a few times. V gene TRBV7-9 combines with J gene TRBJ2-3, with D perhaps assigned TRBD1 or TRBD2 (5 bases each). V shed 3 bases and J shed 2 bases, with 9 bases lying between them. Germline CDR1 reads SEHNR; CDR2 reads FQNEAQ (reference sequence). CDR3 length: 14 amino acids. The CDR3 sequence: CASSLGDLTDTQYF. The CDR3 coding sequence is TGTGCCAGCAGCTTGGGGGATCTCACAGATACGCAGTATTTT.

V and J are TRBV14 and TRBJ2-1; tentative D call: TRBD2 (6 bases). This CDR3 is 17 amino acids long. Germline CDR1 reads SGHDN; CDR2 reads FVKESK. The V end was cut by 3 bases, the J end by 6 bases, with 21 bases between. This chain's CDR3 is CASSQYPWDSFANEQFF. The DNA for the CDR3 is TGTGCCAGCAGCCAGTACCCCTGGGACTCATTTGCCAATGAGCAGTTCTTC. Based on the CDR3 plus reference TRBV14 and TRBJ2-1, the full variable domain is EAGVTQFPSHSVIEKGQTVTLRCDPISGHDNLYWYRRVMGKEIKFLLHFVKESKQDESGMPNNRFLAERTGGTYSTLKVQPAELEDSGVYFCASSQYPWDSFANEQFFGPGTRLTVL.

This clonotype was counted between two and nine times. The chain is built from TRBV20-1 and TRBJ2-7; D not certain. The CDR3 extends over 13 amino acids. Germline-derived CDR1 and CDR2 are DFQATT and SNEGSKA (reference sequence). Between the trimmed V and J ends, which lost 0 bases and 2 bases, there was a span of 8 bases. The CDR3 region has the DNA TGCAGTGCTAGAGATTTGAGAACCTACGAGCAGTACTTC. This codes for CSARDLRTYEQYF.

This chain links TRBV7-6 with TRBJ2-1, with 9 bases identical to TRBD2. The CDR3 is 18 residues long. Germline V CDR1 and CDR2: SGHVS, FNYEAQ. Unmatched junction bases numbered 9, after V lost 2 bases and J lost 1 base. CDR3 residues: CASSLIRAGGGSYNEQFF. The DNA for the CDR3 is TGTGCCAGCAGCTTAATTAGGGCGGGAGGGGGATCCTACAATGAGCAGTTCTTC.

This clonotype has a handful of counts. The CDR3 coding sequence is TGCGCCAGCAGAGGACAGAGCTATGGCTACACCTTC. It yields the protein CASRGQSYGYTF. V usage is TRBV4-1 and J usage is TRBJ1-2; a possible D gene is TRBD1 (6 bases). Per germline, CDR1 MGHRA and CDR2 YSYEKL. V was shortened by 6 bases and J by 4 bases, with 9 bases between the two germline ends. The CDR3 is 12 residues long.

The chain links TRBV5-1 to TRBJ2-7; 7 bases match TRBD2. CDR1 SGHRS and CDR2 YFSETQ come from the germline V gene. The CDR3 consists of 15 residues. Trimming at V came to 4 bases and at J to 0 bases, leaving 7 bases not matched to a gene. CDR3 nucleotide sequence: TGCGCCAGCAGCCCCGGGGGGAAAAGCTCCTACGAGCAGTACTTC. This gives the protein CASSPGGKSSYEQYF.

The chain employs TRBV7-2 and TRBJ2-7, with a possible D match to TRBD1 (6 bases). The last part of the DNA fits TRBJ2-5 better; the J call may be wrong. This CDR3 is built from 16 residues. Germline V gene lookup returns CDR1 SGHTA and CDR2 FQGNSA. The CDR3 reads CASSTAGTPPSETQYF. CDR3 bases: TGTGCCAGCAGCACAGCCGGGACACCCCCGTCAGAGACCCAGTACTTC.

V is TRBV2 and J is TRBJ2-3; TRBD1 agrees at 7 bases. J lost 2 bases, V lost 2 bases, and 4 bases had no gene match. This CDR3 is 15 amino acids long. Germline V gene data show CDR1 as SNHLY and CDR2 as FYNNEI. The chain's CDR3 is CASSEFRGNTDTQYF. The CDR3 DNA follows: TGTGCCAGCAGTGAATTCAGGGGGAACACAGATACGCAGTATTTT.

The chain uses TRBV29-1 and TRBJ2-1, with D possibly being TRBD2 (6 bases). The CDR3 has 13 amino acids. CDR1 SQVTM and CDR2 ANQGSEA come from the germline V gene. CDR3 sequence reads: CSGIGSNYNEQFF. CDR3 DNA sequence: TGCAGTGGGATCGGGAGTAATTACAATGAGCAGTTCTTC.

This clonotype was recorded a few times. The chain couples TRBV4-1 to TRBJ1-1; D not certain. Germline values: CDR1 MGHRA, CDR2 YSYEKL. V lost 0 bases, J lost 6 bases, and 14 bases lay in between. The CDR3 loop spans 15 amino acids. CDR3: CASSQDPGRVAEAFF. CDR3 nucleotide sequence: TGCGCCAGCAGCCAAGATCCGGGCAGAGTTGCTGAAGCTTTCTTT.

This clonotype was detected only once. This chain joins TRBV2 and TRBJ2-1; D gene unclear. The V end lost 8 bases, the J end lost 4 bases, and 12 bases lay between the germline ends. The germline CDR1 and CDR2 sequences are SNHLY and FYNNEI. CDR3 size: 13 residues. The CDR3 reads CASYAERYNEQFF. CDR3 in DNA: TGTGCCAGCTACGCGGAGAGGTACAATGAGCAGTTCTTC.

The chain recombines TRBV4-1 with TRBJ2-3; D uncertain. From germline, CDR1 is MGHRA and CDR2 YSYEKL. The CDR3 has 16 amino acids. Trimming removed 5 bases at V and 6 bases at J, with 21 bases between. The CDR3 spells CASSTHYSSVVDTQYF. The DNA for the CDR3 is TGCGCCAGCAGCACTCACTATAGTTCTGTGGTGGATACGCAGTATTTT.

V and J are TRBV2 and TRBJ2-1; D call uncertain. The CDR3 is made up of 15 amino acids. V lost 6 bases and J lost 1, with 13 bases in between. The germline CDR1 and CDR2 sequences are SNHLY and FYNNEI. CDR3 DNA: TGTGCCAGCAGGCTCCTAGTAAGGTCCTACAATGAGCAGTTCTTC. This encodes CASRLLVRSYNEQFF.

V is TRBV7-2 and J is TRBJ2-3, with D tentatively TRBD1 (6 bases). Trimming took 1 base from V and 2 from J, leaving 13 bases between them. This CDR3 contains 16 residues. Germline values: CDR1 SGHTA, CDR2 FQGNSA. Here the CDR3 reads CASSLGGQGPTDTQYF. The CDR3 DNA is TGTGCCAGCAGCTTAGGGGGGCAGGGCCCCACAGATACGCAGTATTTT.

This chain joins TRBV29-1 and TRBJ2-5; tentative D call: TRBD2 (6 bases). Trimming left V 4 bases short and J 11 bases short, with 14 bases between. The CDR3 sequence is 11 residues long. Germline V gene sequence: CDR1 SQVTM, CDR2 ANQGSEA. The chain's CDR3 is CSVGLGGEQYF. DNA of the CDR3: TGCAGCGTTGGATTGGGGGGAGAGCAGTACTTC.

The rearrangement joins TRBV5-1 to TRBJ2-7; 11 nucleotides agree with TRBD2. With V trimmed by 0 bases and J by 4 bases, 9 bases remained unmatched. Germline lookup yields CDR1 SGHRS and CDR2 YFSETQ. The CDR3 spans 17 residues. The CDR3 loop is CASSLGPYSGRGYEQYF. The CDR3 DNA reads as TGCGCCAGCAGCTTGGGCCCCTATAGCGGGAGGGGGTACGAGCAGTACTTC.

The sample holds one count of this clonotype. CDR3 sequence (DNA): TGTGCCAGCAGCGCAGTGGCGCGGCTGGGAGATGGCTACACCTTC. Translating it yields CASSAVARLGDGYTF. The chain is built from TRBV5-5 and TRBJ1-2; D gene uncertain. CDR1 is SGHKS, CDR2 YYEKEE, per germline (reference sequence). V shed 4 bases and J shed 6 bases, with 19 bases lying between them. The CDR3 extends over 15 amino acids.

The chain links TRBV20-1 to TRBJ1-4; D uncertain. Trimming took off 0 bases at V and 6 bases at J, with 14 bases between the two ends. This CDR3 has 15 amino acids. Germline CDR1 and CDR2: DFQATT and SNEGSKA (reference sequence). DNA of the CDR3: TGCAGTGCTAGAGATGTCGCAGGCGGACATGAAAAACTGTTTTTT. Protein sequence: CSARDVAGGHEKLFF.

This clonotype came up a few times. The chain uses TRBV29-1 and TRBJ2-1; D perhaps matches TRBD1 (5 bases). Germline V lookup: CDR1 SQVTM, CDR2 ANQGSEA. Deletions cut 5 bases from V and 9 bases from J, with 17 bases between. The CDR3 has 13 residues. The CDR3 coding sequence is TGCAGCGTTTTTCGGGCCTCTGGGGCTGAGCAGTTCTTC. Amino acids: CSVFRASGAEQFF.

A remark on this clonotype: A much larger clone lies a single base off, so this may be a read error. CDR3 bases: TGTGCCAGCAGCTTAGGGTGGGATGGCTACACCTTC. Residues: CASSLGWDGYTF. The chain is built from TRBV7-9 and TRBJ1-2; D is unclear. Germline-derived CDR1 and CDR2 are SEHNR and FQNEAQ (reference sequence). Deletions cut 1 base from V and 6 bases from J, with 6 bases between. There are 12 residues in the CDR3.

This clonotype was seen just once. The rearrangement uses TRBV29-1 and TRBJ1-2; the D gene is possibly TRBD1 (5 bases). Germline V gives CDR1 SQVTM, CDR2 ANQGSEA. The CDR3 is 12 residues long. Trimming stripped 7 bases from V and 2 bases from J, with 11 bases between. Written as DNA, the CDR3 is TGCAGCGGGCAGGGATTGAACTATGGCTACACCTTC. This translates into CSGQGLNYGYTF.